One sample yielded the 11 T cell receptor beta chains listed below, sequenced in a study of blood T cells in healthy people across ages. The second PCR ran roughly 6 to 12 cycles with a sample-barcoded 5' primer and J-beta primers. TCRdb reprocessed the 5' RACE reads via MiXCR and lists one record per CDR3 protein. Found here are roughly 800,000 distinct CDR3 sequences, roughly 24% of them singletons; the top ten hold 3%. This sample also belongs to another study, concerning T cells of mothers and their children.

Sequenced input: blood. These receptors came from a boy aged 5-17 years in good health.

This clonotype occurred once. This chain connects TRBV14 to TRBJ2-5, with D perhaps being TRBD1 or TRBD2 (5 bases each). The closer fit of TRBJ2-1 to the DNA end suggests the J call may be wrong. The CDR3 extends over 14 amino acids. In germline, CDR1 is SGHDN, CDR2 FVKESK. CDR3 protein: CASSQVSGLNEQFF. In DNA, the CDR3 is TGTGCCAGCAGCCAAGTTTCGGGGCTGAATGAGCAGTTCTTC.

The rearrangement links TRBV7-2 to TRBJ2-7; tentatively, D is TRBD1 or TRBD2 (6 bases each). The CDR3 totals 14 residues. Germline assignment: CDR1 SGHTA and CDR2 FQGNSA. Trimming removed 5 bases at V and 4 bases at J, with 15 bases between. The CDR3 nucleotides read TGTGCCAGCAGCGTCTTAGGGGGGCCTTACGAGCAGTACTTC. Its protein is CASSVLGGPYEQYF.

This chain connects TRBV27 to TRBJ1-5, with D unresolved. This CDR3 has 16 residues. Germline loops: CDR1 MNHEY, CDR2 SMNVEV (reference sequence). The ends were cut back, 3 bases at V and 0 bases at J, with 12 bases in the middle. The CDR3 sequence: CASSFLSPNSNQPQHF. As DNA, the CDR3 is TGTGCCAGCAGTTTTCTGAGCCCTAATAGCAATCAGCCCCAGCATTTT.

The chain joins TRBV20-1 to TRBJ2-5; TRBD2 agrees at 13 bases. V lost 1 base to trimming and J lost 4 bases; unmatched junction nucleotides: 6. The CDR3 is 16 amino acids. The V gene's germline CDR1 is DFQATT and CDR2 SNEGSKA (reference sequence). The CDR3 DNA sequence: TGCAGTGCTAGAGTGATCGGACTAGCGGGGGCAGAGACCCAGTACTTC. This translates into CSARVIGLAGAETQYF.

This clonotype was recorded a few times. The chain employs TRBV29-1 and TRBJ1-1; TRBD1 is a possible D gene (5 bases). V lost 6 bases and J 8 bases, leaving 10 bases between the germline ends. CDR3 size: 10 residues. Germline CDR1 is SQVTM and CDR2 is ANQGSEA. CDR3 protein: CSVPDREAFF. The CDR3 DNA is TGCAGCGTACCCGACAGAGAAGCTTTCTTT.

CDR3 DNA sequence: TGCAGCGTTCAATTGGCCGACAGAAGCACAGATACGCAGTATTTT. It is translated as CSVQLADRSTDTQYF. This chain uses TRBV29-1 with TRBJ2-3; TRBD1 might be the D (5 bases). Germline CDR1 reads SQVTM; CDR2 reads ANQGSEA. The CDR3 is made up of 15 amino acids. Trimming shortened V by 5 bases and J by 0 bases, and 15 bases separated the two germline ends.

This clonotype was detected only a few times. This chain connects TRBV4-1 to TRBJ2-5; D could derive from TRBD1 or TRBD2 (5 bases each). The J call may be faulty, since TRBJ2-7 better matches the DNA end. The CDR3 consists of 14 residues. Germline values: CDR1 MGHRA, CDR2 YSYEKL. CDR3 in DNA: TGCGCCAGCAGCCAAGGGGACGGCTCCTACGAGCAGTACTTC. This codes for CASSQGDGSYEQYF.

This clonotype has just a few counts. The gene calls are TRBV20-1 and TRBJ1-2; 9 bases are a match to TRBD1. Per the germline V gene, CDR1 is DFQATT and CDR2 is SNEGSKA (reference sequence). The CDR3 is 14 amino acids. V gave up 3 bases and J gave up 4 bases; unmatched junction bases: 6. For the CDR3, the DNA is TGCAGTGCTAGTAGGACAGGGGAAGGCTATGGCTACACCTTC. Its translation: CSASRTGEGYGYTF.

V and J are TRBV11-2 and TRBJ2-1; no firm D call. The germline CDR1 and CDR2 sequences are SGHAT and FQNNGV. The CDR3 has 11 amino acids. Trimming pared 3 bases from V and 8 bases from J, leaving 5 bases between. The CDR3 DNA sequence: TGTGCCAGCAGCTTCAAGGATGAGCAGTTCTTC. Its translation is CASSFKDEQFF.

The V and J genes are TRBV6-5 and TRBJ2-5; D is uncertain. Judging by the DNA end, TRBJ2-1 fits better; the J call may be wrong. The CDR3 totals 15 residues. Germline values: CDR1 MNHEY, CDR2 SVGAGI. CDR3 DNA: TGTGCCAGCAGTTACGGGTTACTCGCTTCGAATGAGCAGTTCTTC. Residues: CASSYGLLASNEQFF.

This clonotype was observed a single time. CDR3 residues: CASSPFAGTNQPQHF. The CDR3 DNA reads as TGCGCCAGCAGCCCCTTCGCGGGGACCAATCAGCCCCAGCATTTT. The V gene is TRBV4-1, the J gene TRBJ1-5, with D maybe TRBD1 (5 bases). Germline V gene data show CDR1 as MGHRA and CDR2 as YSYEKL. V was shortened by 4 bases and J by 3 bases, with 13 bases between the two germline ends. This CDR3 comprises 15 residues.